This T cell receptor (beta chain) originates from a study of post-analysis software for immune sequencing data. Study-level findings and limits: F measure showed strong co-clustering of same-batch samples. People with multiple sclerosis had a significantly lower normalized Chao1 diversity than controls did. Included in a set of several TRBV segments more frequent in patients than controls were TRBV5-6, TRBV5-1 and TRBV20-1.

The CDR3 extends over 16 amino acids. Germline lookup yields CDR1 SGHTA and CDR2 FQGNSA. Concerning this clonotype itself: The target antigen is unknown. Relative to the germline gene, one junction end is altered; a read error may explain this.

Every TCR beta cDNA library bore unique molecular identifiers. TCRdb reprocessed the PCR reads with MiXCR, giving one entry per CDR3 protein. The repertoire holds about 540,000 distinct CDR3 sequences, around 34% seen once, with about 5.6% in the top ten. The chain couples TRBV7-2 to TRBJ2-3, with TRBD1 matching 12 bases. The sample consisted of blood. The TCR comes from a girl aged 2 to 17 with multiple sclerosis. DNA of the CDR3: TGTGCCAGCGGCTTCGGGCTAGGGACAGGGGGCGATACGCAGTATTTT. Protein product: CASGFGLGTGGDTQYF.